Listed here are 10 T cell receptor beta chains from one sample, sequenced in a study of T cells in Graves' hyperthyroidism and ophthalmopathy. The investigators amplified TCR beta CDR3 regions from RNA transcripts. The HTBI primer set was used in a first-round RT-PCR of the TCR CDR3. TCRdb called the multiplex PCR reads again in MiXCR, with one record for every CDR3 protein. The table has some 500,000 distinct CDR3 sequences, around an eighth seen once. Sequenced input: blood. The receptor source for this set is a woman between 18 and 29 years old with Graves' hyperthyroidism.

This clonotype was detected only a few times. V and J are TRBV5-1 and TRBJ2-1; possible D gene TRBD1, 5 bases. The ends were cut back, 7 bases at V and 0 bases at J, with 14 bases in the middle. Germline V gene data show CDR1 as SGHRS and CDR2 as YFSETQ. This CDR3 region has 15 residues. The CDR3 loop is CASFNRGRSYNEQFF. The CDR3 DNA reads as TGCGCCAGCTTCAATAGGGGCCGCTCCTACAATGAGCAGTTCTTC.

This clonotype has more than one count but fewer than ten. The CDR3 protein is CAISGEGRSYNEQFF. The CDR3 DNA reads TGTGCCATCAGCGGGGAGGGCCGCTCCTACAATGAGCAGTTCTTC. This chain uses TRBV10-3 with TRBJ2-1; 7 bases map to TRBD2. The CDR3 totals 15 residues. V trimming: 6 bases; J trimming: 0 bases; junction bases outside the gene matches: 5. Looked up from germline, CDR1 is ENHRY and CDR2 is SYGVKD.

At least ten counts were recorded for this clonotype. The rearrangement links TRBV10-3 to TRBJ2-3, with D tentatively TRBD1 (6 bases). Looked up from germline, CDR1 is ENHRY and CDR2 is SYGVKD. The V end was cut by 7 bases, the J end by 2 bases, with 25 bases between. CDR3 length equals 18 residues. The CDR3 region is CAIKGESPPQPVTDTQYF. CDR3 DNA sequence: TGTGCCATCAAGGGGGAGTCCCCGCCGCAACCCGTCACAGATACGCAGTATTTT.

This clonotype appeared once. The chain links TRBV24-1 to TRBJ2-5; no definite D call. V was trimmed by 4 bases and J by 5 bases, leaving 7 bases between them. The CDR3 length is 12 residues. Germline V gene sequence: CDR1 KGHDR, CDR2 SFDVKD. CDR3 amino acids: CATSDERETQYF. The CDR3 nucleotides are TGTGCCACCAGTGACGAACGGGAGACCCAGTACTTC.

V gene TRBV20-1 combines with J gene TRBJ1-5; TRBD1 matches at 11 bases. The junction had 12 bases not matched to a gene; V was cut back by 3 bases and J by 11 bases. Germline V gene sequence: CDR1 DFQATT, CDR2 SNEGSKA (reference sequence). CDR3 length: 15 residues. The CDR3 loop is CSASRGPGQGGAQHF. The CDR3 DNA sequence: TGCAGTGCTAGTCGAGGTCCGGGACAGGGGGGGGCCCAGCATTTT.

V usage is TRBV29-1 and J usage is TRBJ1-1; D is perhaps TRBD1 (5 bases). Germline V CDR1 and CDR2: SQVTM, ANQGSEA. The CDR3 has 12 residues. V gave up 7 bases and J gave up 1 base, with 10 bases separating them. The CDR3 sequence is CSGRQGNTEAFF. The DNA of the CDR3 is TGCAGCGGCCGTCAGGGGAACACTGAAGCTTTCTTT.

The rearrangement links TRBV5-1 to TRBJ2-2; D might be TRBD1 (6 bases). The CDR3 runs 14 residues. From germline, CDR1 is SGHRS and CDR2 YFSETQ. V lost 7 bases to trimming and J lost 4 bases, with 14 bases between them. The CDR3 DNA follows: TGCGCCAGCTTCCAACAGGGTGGCACCGGGGAGCTGTTTTTT. It encodes CASFQQGGTGELFF.

This clonotype was detected a few times. The chain couples TRBV30 to TRBJ1-1; D unresolved. V was shortened by 4 bases and J by 10 bases, with 16 bases between the two germline ends. The V gene's germline CDR1 is GTSNPN and CDR2 SVGIG (reference sequence). The CDR3 extends over 12 amino acids. CDR3: CAWIPRRARAFF. The CDR3 DNA reads TGTGCCTGGATACCCAGGCGGGCGCGAGCTTTCTTT.

This clonotype was counted ten times or more. The genes are TRBV7-9 and TRBJ2-5; weak D call: TRBD1 (6 bases). Germline lookup yields CDR1 SEHNR and CDR2 FQNEAQ (reference sequence). Trimming took off 6 bases at V and 2 bases at J, with 22 bases between the two ends. The CDR3 covers 17 residues. The CDR3 loop reads CASRHSYPRDTQETQYF. The CDR3 bases are TGTGCCAGCAGACACTCTTACCCCCGGGACACGCAAGAGACCCAGTACTTC.

J is TRBJ1-4 and V is TRBV20-1; no reliable D call. The CDR3 length is 11 residues. Trimming took 3 bases from V and 8 from J, leaving 7 bases between them. Germline lookup yields CDR1 DFQATT and CDR2 SNEGSKA (reference sequence). The CDR3 DNA reads as TGCAGTGCTAGGAACAGAGAAAAACTGTTTTTT. Translating it yields CSARNREKLFF.